This T cell receptor (beta chain) was obtained from a study of cytomegalovirus exposure and HLA in healthy donors. Turning to the study itself: Of over 300 genotyped donors, more than 75% clustered with self-reported Caucasian donors. Study-wide findings and caveats: Earlier analysis looked at TCR beta V segments, and most were productive about 87% or about 30% of the time. Excluded: some indistinguishable V segments such as TRBV6-2 and TRBV6-3. Researchers catalogued 160 or so TCR beta chains as cytomegalovirus-associated.

About this clone itself: Its specificity is unknown.

The primer mix had 60 Vbeta and 13 Jbeta primers. Clones were read by immunoSEQ multiplex PCR, and TCRdb kept only the in-frame ones, dropping some. The data contain roughly 180,000 clones, 80% of them singletons. The V and J ends lost 0 bases and 10 bases respectively, with 13 bases between them. Germline V lookup: CDR1 LGHNA, CDR2 YSLEER. The CDR3 consists of 15 residues. Sequenced input: PBMCs. The clonotype comes from a man aged 30 to 45 in good health and CMV-seronegative. The chain combines TRBV4-3 with TRBJ1-6, with D tentatively TRBD1 (6 bases). The CDR3 DNA reads as TGCGCCAGCAGCCAAGAAACAGGGAGTGTCTCACCCCTCCACTTT. Residues: CASSQETGSVSPLHF.